This entry describes one T cell receptor (beta chain). These data originate in a study of circulating and synovial CD4+ cells in juvenile arthritis. CDR1 is MNHNY, CDR2 SVGAGI, per germline (reference sequence). This CDR3 comprises 15 residues. The V and J ends lost 6 bases and 0 bases respectively, with 13 bases between them. Only in-frame clones appear in the TCRdb table, and some are missing; sequencing was by immunoSEQ multiplex PCR. The table shows 34,000 or so clones, with around 96% occurring only once. The source material was CD4+ T cells from blood. The chain has TRBV6-6 and TRBJ2-3; a weak D match, TRBD1 (5 bases). The sequence was collected from a human donor with juvenile idiopathic arthritis. Here the CDR3 reads CASSPWGSSTDTQYF. In DNA form, the CDR3 reads TGTGCCAGCAGCCCTTGGGGCTCTAGCACAGATACGCAGTATTTT.